The clone carrying this T cell receptor (beta chain) showed up many times. Its antigen remains unidentified. This entry belongs to a study of T cells in Graves' hyperthyroidism and ophthalmopathy. Patients having uncontrolled infection, another autoimmune disease, pregnancy or lactation were not included. Diagnostic assessment was based on clinical symptoms, serum thyroxine and TRAb, thyroid ultrasound and orbital computed tomography. Cells are PBMCs isolated from 9 to 10 ml of fresh blood. Trimming left V 2 bases short and J 6 bases short, with 14 bases between. The CDR3 sequence is 15 residues long. Amplification of TCR beta CDR3 regions used RNA as the template. Carried out on the TCR CDR3, a first-round RT-PCR used the HTBI primer set. MiXCR was run by TCRdb on the multiplex PCR reads, yielding one entry per CDR3 protein. Of roughly 400,000 distinct CDR3 sequences in the sample, over 12% are singletons; the top ten hold 25% to 30%.

The study, taken as a whole, reports: Clonotypes that were expanded in thyroid above 0.001 mostly appeared in blood too.

Input material: blood. The sequence came from a man between 45 and 60 years old with Graves' ophthalmopathy. V gene TRBV12-3 or TRBV12-4 combines with J gene TRBJ1-5; D uncertain. CDR3 coding DNA: TGTGCCAGCAGTTTACTCGACCGGGAGGGTCAGCCCCAGCATTTT. Protein product: CASSLLDREGQPQHF.